This TCR beta chain came from a study of regulatory T cells in long-lasting Graves disease. Whole-study findings and limits: The number of shared public clonotypes was higher in persistent patients (under 3,000) than new patients (966).

The time point denotes: newly diagnosed GD, antithyroid drugs for less than 3 months. With RNA extracted from PBMCs as input, the TCR library was made. This CDR3 comprises 15 residues. The germline gives CDR1 MNHNS, CDR2 SASEGT. Between the trimmed V and J ends, which lost 7 bases and 5 bases, there was a span of 18 bases. The authors built TCR beta libraries using iRepertoire HTBI primers and Arm-PCR of CDR3 regions. One entry per CDR3 protein results from TCRdb running MiXCR on the multiplex PCR reads. The profile shows some 500,000 distinct CDR3 sequences, 15% to 20% of them singletons. Points on this clonotype: The antigen remains undetermined.

The same data also contributed to another study, on T cells in Graves' hyperthyroidism and ophthalmopathy. As that study records: Exclusions: uncontrolled infection, other autoimmune disease, pregnancy, lactation. An initial round of RT-PCR targeting the TCR CDR3 relied on the HTBI primer set.

The genes are TRBV6-1 and TRBJ1-3; D remains ambiguous. The starting material was peripheral blood mononuclear cells (PBMCs), obtained at new diagnosis, from a patient treated with antithyroid drugs. The receptor was isolated from a middle-aged woman with Graves disease. CDR3 nucleotide sequence: TGTGCCAGCAAGGAGGGCACTGGGATGAGAAACACCATATATTTT. Protein product: CASKEGTGMRNTIYF.